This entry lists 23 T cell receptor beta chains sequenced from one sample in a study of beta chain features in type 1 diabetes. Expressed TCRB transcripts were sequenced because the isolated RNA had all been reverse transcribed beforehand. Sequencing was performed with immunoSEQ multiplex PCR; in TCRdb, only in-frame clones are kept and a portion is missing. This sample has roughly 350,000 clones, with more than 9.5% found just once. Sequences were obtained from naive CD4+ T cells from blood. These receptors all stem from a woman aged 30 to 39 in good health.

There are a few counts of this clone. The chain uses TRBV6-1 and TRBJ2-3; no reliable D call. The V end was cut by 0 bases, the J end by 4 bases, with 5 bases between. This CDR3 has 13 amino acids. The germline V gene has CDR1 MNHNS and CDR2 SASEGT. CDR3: CASSEARPDTQYF. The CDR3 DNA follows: TGTGCCAGCAGTGAAGCGAGGCCAGATACGCAGTATTTT.

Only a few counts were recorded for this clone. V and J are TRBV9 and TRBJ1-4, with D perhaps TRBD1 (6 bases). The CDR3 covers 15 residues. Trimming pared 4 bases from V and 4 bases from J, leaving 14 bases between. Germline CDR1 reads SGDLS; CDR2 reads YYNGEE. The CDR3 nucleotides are TGTGCCAGCAGCACGTGGACAGACGATAATGAAAAACTGTTTTTT. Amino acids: CASSTWTDDNEKLFF.

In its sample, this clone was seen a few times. CDR3 bases: TGTGCCTGGAGTGGGACTAGCGCCGACAATGAGCAGTTCTTC. This encodes CAWSGTSADNEQFF. This rearrangement joins TRBV30 to TRBJ2-1; 9 positions match TRBD2. The length of the CDR3 is 14 residues. Germline lookup yields CDR1 GTSNPN and CDR2 SVGIG (reference sequence). Trimming removed 1 base from V and 5 bases from J; junction bases left unmatched: 3.

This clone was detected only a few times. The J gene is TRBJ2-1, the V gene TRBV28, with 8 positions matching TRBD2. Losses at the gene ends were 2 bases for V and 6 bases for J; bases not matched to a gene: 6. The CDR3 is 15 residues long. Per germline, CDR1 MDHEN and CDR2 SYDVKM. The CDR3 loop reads CASSLRGLVGNEQFF. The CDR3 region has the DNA TGTGCCAGCAGTTTAAGGGGACTAGTCGGCAATGAGCAGTTCTTC.

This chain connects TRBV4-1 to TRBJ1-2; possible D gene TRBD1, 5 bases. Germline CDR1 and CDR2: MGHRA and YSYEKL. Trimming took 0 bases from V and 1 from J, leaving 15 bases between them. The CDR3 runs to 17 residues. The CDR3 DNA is TGCGCCAGCAGCCAAGATCCGCCCGCCGGGGGTAACTATGGCTACACCTTC. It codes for CASSQDPPAGGNYGYTF.

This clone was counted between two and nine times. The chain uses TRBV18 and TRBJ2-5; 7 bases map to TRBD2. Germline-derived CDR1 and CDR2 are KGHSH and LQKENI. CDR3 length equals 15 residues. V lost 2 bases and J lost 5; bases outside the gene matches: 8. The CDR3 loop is CASSPYRREWETQYF. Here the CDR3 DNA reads TGTGCCAGCTCACCATACCGGCGGGAGTGGGAGACCCAGTACTTC.

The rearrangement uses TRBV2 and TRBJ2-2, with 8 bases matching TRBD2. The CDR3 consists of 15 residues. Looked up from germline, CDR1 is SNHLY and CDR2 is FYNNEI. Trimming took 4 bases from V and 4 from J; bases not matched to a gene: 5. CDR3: CASSGAGAGTGELFF. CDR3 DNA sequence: TGTGCCAGCAGTGGAGCGGGAGCGGGCACCGGGGAGCTGTTTTTT.

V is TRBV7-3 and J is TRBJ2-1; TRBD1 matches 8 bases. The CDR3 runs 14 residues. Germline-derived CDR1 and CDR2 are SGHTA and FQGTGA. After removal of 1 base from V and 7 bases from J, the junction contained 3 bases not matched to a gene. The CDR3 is CASSLSTGGNEQFF. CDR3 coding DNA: TGTGCCAGCAGCTTAAGTACAGGGGGAAATGAGCAGTTCTTC.

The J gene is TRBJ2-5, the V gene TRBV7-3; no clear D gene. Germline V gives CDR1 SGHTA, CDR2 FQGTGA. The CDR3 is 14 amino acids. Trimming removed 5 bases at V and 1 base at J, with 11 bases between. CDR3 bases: TGTGCCAGCAGCCCAAGACCGGGCCAAGAGACCCAGTACTTC. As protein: CASSPRPGQETQYF.

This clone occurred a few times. This CDR3 is CASSQGSGGGTDTQYF. Here the CDR3 DNA reads TGCGCCAGCAGCCAAGGTAGCGGTGGGGGGACAGATACGCAGTATTTT. The chain combines TRBV4-3 with TRBJ2-3; possibly TRBD2 for D (6 bases). With 1 base removed from V and 3 bases from J, the gap between germline ends came to 14 bases. The CDR3 spans 16 residues. Germline CDR1 LGHNA, CDR2 YSLEER.

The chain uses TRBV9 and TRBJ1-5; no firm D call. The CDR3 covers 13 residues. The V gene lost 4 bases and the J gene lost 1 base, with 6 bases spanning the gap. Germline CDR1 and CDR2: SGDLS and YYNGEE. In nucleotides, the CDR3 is TGTGCCAGCAGCCCCAGAAGCAATCAGCCCCAGCATTTT. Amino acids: CASSPRSNQPQHF. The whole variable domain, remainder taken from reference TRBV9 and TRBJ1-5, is DSGVTQTPKHLITATGQRVTLRCSPRSGDLSVYWYQQSLDQGLQFLIQYYNGEERAKGNILERFSAQQFPDLHSELNLSSLELGDSALYFCASSPRSNQPQHFGDGTRLSIL.

Here the CDR3 DNA reads TGTGCAATCGACCAGGGGTCAGATACGCAGTATTTT. Translated: CAIDQGSDTQYF. This chain joins TRBV7-9 and TRBJ2-3, with TRBD1 as a possible D gene (6 bases). CDR3 length: 12 amino acids. In germline, CDR1 is SEHNR, CDR2 FQNEAQ (reference sequence).

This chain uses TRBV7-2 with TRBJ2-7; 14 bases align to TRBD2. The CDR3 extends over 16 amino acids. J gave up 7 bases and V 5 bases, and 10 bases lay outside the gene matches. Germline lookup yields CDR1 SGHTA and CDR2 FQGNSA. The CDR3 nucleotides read TGTGCCAGCAGCGCACCGGGACTAGCGGGAGTAGCGGAGCAGTACTTC. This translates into CASSAPGLAGVAEQYF.

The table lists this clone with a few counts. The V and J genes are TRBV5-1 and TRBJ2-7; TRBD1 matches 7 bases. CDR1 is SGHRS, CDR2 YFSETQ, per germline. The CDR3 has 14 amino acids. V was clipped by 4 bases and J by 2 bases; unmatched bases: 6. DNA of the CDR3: TGCGCCAGCAGCGTCTCGGGACAGCCCTACGAGCAGTACTTC. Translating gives CASSVSGQPYEQYF.

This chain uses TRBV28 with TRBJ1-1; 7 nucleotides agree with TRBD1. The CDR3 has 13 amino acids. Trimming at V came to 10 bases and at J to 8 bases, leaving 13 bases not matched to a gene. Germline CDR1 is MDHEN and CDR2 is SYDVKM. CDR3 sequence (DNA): TGTGCCACCCAATTGGGGACAGCCATCGAAGCTTTCTTT. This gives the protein CATQLGTAIEAFF.

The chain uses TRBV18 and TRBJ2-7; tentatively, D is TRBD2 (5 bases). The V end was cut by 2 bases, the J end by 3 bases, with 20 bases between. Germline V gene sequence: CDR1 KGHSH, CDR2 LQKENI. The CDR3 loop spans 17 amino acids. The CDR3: CASSPRIDGVLSYEQYF. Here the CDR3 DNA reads TGTGCCAGCTCACCAAGGATCGACGGGGTCCTAAGCTACGAGCAGTACTTC.

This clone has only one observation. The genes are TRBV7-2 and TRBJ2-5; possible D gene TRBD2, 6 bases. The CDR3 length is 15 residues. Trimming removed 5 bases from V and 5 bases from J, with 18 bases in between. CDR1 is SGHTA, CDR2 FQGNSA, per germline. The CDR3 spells CASSERVGAGETQYF. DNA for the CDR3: TGTGCCAGCAGCGAGCGGGTTGGGGCTGGGGAGACCCAGTACTTC.

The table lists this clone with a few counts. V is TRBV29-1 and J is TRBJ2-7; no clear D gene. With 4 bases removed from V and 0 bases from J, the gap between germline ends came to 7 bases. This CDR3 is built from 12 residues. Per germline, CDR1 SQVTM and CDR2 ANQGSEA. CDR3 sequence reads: CSVGSNSYEQYF. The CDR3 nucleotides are TGCAGCGTTGGGAGTAACTCCTACGAGCAGTACTTC.

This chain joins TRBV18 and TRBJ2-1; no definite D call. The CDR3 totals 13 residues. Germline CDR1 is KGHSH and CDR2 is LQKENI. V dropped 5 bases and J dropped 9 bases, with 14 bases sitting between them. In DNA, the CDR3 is TGTGCCAGCTCAGTAGTCCGGTCCTTTGAGCAGTTCTTC. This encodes CASSVVRSFEQFF.

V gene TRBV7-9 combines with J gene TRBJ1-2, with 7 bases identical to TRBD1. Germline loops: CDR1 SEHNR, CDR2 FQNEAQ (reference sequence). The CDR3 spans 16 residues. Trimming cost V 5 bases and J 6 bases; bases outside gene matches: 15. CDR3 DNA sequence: TGTGCCAGCAGCATCGGGACAGTTCGGCCATGGGATGGCTACACCTTC. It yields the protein CASSIGTVRPWDGYTF.

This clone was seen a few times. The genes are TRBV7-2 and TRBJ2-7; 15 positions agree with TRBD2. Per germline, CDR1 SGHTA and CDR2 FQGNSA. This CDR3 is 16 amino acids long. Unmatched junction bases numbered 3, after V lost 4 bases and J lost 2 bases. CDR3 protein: CASSWTSGRGTYEQYF. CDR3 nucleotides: TGTGCCAGCAGCTGGACTAGCGGGAGGGGAACCTACGAGCAGTACTTC.

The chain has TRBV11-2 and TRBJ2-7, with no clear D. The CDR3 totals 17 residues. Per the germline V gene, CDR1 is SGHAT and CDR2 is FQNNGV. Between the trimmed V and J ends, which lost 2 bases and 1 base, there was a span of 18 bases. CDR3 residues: CASSLISRERRSYEQYF. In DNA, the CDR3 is TGTGCCAGCAGCTTAATATCCCGAGAGCGAAGGTCCTACGAGCAGTACTTC.

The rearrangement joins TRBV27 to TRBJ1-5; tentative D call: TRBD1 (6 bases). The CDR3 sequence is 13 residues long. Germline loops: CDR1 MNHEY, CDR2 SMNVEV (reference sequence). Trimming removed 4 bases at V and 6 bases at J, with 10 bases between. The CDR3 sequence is CASSWTESQPQHF. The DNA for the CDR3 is TGTGCCAGCAGTTGGACAGAAAGTCAGCCCCAGCATTTT.